The 9 T cell receptor beta chains below all came from one sample that was sequenced in a study of vaccination and CD4 T cells after COVID-19. These TCRs' antigens remain unknown. Treatment described: approximately 10-day PBMC culture with coronavirus spike peptide pools or control peptides (ViraFEST assay). Oncomine TCR Beta short-read sequencing was applied to DNA from cultured CD4+ T cells. MiXCR, run by TCRdb on the PCR reads, gives a single entry per CDR3 protein. The repertoire holds 12,000 or so distinct CDR3 sequences, with roughly 75% as singletons. Sequenced material: CD4+ T cells from blood, cultured in vitro. The origin of the receptors is a human donor who had recovered from COVID-19.

The J gene is TRBJ2-1, the V gene TRBV4-3; 7 bases align to TRBD1. The V segment lost 0 bases and the J segment 3 bases; nucleotides outside the gene matches: 5. The CDR3 sequence is 16 residues long. Per germline, CDR1 LGHNA and CDR2 YSLEER. CDR3 protein: CASSQEETGSYNEQFF. CDR3 nucleotide sequence: TGCGCCAGCAGCCAAGAAGAGACAGGGAGCTACAATGAGCAGTTCTTC.

The chain employs TRBV7-2 and TRBJ2-5; D gene unclear. V lost 0 bases, J lost 5 bases, and 13 bases lay in between. CDR3 size: 15 residues. Germline V gives CDR1 SGHTA, CDR2 FQGNSA. CDR3 bases: TGTGCCAGCAGCTTAGCAGGGAACCCTCGGGAGACCCAGTACTTC. Translating gives CASSLAGNPRETQYF.

The chain recombines TRBV7-2 with TRBJ2-7; 10 nucleotides line up with TRBD2. Looked up from germline, CDR1 is SGHTA and CDR2 is FQGNSA. The CDR3 is 15 amino acids. J was trimmed by 5 bases and V by 5 bases; bases with no gene match: 9. CDR3 loop: CASSDTSGIGDEQYF. Here the CDR3 DNA reads TGTGCCAGCAGCGACACTAGCGGGATCGGCGACGAGCAGTACTTC.

A note on this clonotype: Being one base from a much bigger clone, this may be a read error. The J gene is TRBJ2-7, the V gene TRBV6-2 or TRBV6-3; D remains unclear. CDR3 length: 15 amino acids. Germline CDR1 MNHEY, CDR2 SVGEGT. The CDR3 nucleotides read TGTGCCAGCAGTTCGAACTCCCCGAGCTCCCACGAGCAGTACTTC. Protein product: CASSSNSPSSHEQYF.

The V gene is TRBV6-2 or TRBV6-3, the J gene TRBJ2-5; D possibly corresponds to TRBD2 (6 bases). Trimming removed 4 bases at V and 5 bases at J, with 8 bases between. Germline CDR1 is MNHEY and CDR2 is SVGEGT. CDR3 length equals 12 residues. Here the CDR3 reads CASSWRGETQYF. The CDR3 nucleotides are TGTGCCAGCAGTTGGAGGGGTGAGACCCAGTACTTC.

The V call is TRBV21-1, the J call TRBJ1-2; the table's D gene call, TRBD1, was not cross checked with the DNA. TRBV21-1 is given as a pseudogene. The CDR3 consists of 15 residues. The CDR3 loop reads CASSKDGGTNYGYTF. CDR3 nucleotide sequence: TGTGCCAGCAGCAAAGATGGCGGGACCAACTATGGCTACACCTTC.

The rearrangement links TRBV30 to TRBJ1-2; D gene uncertain. Trimming took 8 bases from V and 4 from J, leaving 2 bases between them. The CDR3 contains 8 residues. Germline V gene lookup returns CDR1 GTSNPN and CDR2 SVGIG (reference sequence). The CDR3: CAGYGYTF. DNA for the CDR3: TGTGCCGGCTATGGCTACACCTTC.

The CDR3 reads CATSSNRGYQPQHF. For the CDR3, the DNA is TGTGCCACCAGTTCGAACAGGGGCTATCAGCCCCAGCATTTT. The chain recombines TRBV24-1 with TRBJ1-5, with 7 bases that match TRBD1. There are 14 residues in the CDR3. The junction had 6 bases not matched to a gene; V was cut back by 6 bases and J by 5 bases. Germline V gene lookup returns CDR1 KGHDR and CDR2 SFDVKD.

The chain has TRBV19 and TRBJ1-1; tentative D call: TRBD1 (5 bases). The V end was cut by 4 bases, the J end by 5 bases, with 17 bases between. Looked up from germline, CDR1 is LNHDA and CDR2 is SQIVND (reference sequence). The CDR3 consists of 15 residues. The CDR3 loop reads CASSTAGKGQTEAFF. The CDR3 bases are TGTGCCAGTAGTACGGCAGGGAAGGGTCAGACTGAAGCTTTCTTT.